Listed here is a single TCR beta chain. This specimen belongs to a study of blood T cell repertoires in COVID-19. About the research overall: Samples representing acute and convalescent COVID-19 were sourced from the United States, Italy and Spain. PBMCs, B-cell-depleted T cells, or T cells were the source of the cDNA or gDNA that made up the material.

The table came from immunoSEQ multiplex PCR; TCRdb's copy has only in-frame clones and leaves some out. The profile shows about 190,000 clones, roughly 91% of them singletons. Deletions cut 6 bases from V and 1 base from J, with 19 bases between. Per the germline V gene, CDR1 is LNHDA and CDR2 is SQIVND (reference sequence). The CDR3 covers 17 residues. This chain joins TRBV19 and TRBJ1-5; the D gene is possibly TRBD1 (6 bases). Sample: peripheral blood. This clonotype was obtained from a human donor in a cohort sampled during active COVID-19. The chain's CDR3 is CASSLTGLRGSNQPQHF. Written as DNA, the CDR3 is TGTGCCAGTAGCCTGACAGGTCTACGGGGAAGCAATCAGCCCCAGCATTTT.